The entry below describes one T cell receptor (beta chain). The sample is drawn from a study of cytomegalovirus exposure and HLA in healthy donors. Primers included in the PCR were 60 Vbeta and 13 Jbeta primers. The repertoire was sequenced with immunoSEQ multiplex PCR; TCRdb's copy has only in-frame clones and lacks some. The data show fewer than 60,000 clones, roughly 70% seen once. With 1 base removed from V and 1 base from J, the gap between germline ends came to 8 bases. The germline V gene encodes CDR1 LGHNA and CDR2 YSLEER. The CDR3 sequence is 15 residues long. This sequence originates from a woman in her fifties or sixties in good health and CMV-seropositive. Sequenced sample: PBMCs. This chain connects TRBV4-3 to TRBJ1-5; possible D gene TRBD1, 5 bases. For the CDR3, the DNA is TGCGCCAGCAGCCAAGCGGCAGGGAGCAATCAGCCCCAGCATTTT. Encoded protein: CASSQAAGSNQPQHF.